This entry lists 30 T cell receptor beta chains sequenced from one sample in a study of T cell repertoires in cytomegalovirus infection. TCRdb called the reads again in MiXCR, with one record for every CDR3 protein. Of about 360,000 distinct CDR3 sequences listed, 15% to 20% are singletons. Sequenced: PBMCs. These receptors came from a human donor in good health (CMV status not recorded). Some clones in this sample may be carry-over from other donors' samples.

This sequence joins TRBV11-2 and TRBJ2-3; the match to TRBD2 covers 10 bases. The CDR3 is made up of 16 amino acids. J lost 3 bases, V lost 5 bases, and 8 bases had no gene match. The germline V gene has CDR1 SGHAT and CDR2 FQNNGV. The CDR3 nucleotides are TGTGCCAGCAGCGAAGAGCGGGGGGGCCGGACAGATACGCAGTATTTT. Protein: CASSEERGGRTDTQYF.

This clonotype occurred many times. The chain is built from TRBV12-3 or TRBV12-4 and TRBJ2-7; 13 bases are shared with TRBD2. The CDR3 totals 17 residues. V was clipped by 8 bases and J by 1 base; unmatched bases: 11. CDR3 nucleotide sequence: TGTGCCAGCCAGATACTAGCGGGAGGGGAAAAGTCCTACGAGCAGTACTTC. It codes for CASQILAGGEKSYEQYF.

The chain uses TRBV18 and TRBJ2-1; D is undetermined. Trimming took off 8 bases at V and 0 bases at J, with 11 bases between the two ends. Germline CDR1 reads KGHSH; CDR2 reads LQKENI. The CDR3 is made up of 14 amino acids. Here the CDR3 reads CASPRPGSYNEQFF. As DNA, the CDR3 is TGTGCCAGCCCACGACCTGGCTCCTACAATGAGCAGTTCTTC.

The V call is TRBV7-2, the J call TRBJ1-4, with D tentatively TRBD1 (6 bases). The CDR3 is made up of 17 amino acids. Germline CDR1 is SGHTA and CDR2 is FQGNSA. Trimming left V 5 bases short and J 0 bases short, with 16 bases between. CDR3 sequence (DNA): TGTGCCAGCAGCCTCGGGGGGGCTGGATCAACTAATGAAAAACTGTTTTTT. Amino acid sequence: CASSLGGAGSTNEKLFF.

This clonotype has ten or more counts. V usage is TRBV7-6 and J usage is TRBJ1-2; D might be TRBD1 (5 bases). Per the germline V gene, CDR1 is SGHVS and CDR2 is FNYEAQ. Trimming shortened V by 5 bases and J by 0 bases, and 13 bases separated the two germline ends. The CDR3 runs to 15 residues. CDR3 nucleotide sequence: TGTGCCAGCAGCCCGACAGCGGCGGCTAACTATGGCTACACCTTC. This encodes CASSPTAAANYGYTF.

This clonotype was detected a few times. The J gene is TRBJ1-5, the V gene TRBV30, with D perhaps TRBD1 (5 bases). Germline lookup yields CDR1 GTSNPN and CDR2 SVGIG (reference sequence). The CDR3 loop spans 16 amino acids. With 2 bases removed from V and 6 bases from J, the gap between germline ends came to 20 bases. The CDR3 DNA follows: TGTGCCTGGAGTACCCGGGGGGGGTATCTTAGTCAGCCCCAGCATTTT. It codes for CAWSTRGGYLSQPQHF.

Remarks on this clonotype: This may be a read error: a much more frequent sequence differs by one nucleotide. The CDR3 loop reads CANSESLGRSSYEQYF. CDR3 DNA sequence: TGTGCCAACAGTGAGTCCCTGGGCAGGAGCTCCTACGAGCAGTACTTC. V is TRBV10-3 and J is TRBJ2-7; no reliable D call. Germline V gene lookup returns CDR1 ENHRY and CDR2 SYGVKD. The CDR3 totals 16 residues.

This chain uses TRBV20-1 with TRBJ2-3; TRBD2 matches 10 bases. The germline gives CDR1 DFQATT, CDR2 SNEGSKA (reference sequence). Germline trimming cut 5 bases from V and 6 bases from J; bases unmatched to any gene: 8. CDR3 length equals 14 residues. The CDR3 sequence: CSAVAGGGGDTQYF. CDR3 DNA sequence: TGCAGTGCTGTAGCGGGGGGAGGAGGGGATACGCAGTATTTT.

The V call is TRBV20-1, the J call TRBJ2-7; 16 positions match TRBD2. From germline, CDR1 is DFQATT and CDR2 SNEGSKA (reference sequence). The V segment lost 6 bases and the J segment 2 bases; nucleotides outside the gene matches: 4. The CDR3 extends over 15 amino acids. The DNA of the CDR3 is TGCAGTGCCCCGGGACTAGCGGGAGGGACCTACGAGCAGTACTTC. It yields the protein CSAPGLAGGTYEQYF.

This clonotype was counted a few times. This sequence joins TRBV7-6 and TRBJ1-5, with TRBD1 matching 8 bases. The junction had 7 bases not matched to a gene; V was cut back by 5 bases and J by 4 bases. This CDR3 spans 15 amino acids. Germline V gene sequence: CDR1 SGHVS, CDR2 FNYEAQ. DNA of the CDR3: TGTGCCAGCAGCCCGCAGGGGGCTGGGAATCAGCCCCAGCATTTT. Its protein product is CASSPQGAGNQPQHF.

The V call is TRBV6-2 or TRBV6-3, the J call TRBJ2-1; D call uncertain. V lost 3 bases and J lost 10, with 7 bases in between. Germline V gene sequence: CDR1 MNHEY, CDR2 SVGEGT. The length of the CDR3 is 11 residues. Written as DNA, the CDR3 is TGTGCCAGCAGTTATTCCCGGGAGCAGTTCTTC. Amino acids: CASSYSREQFF.

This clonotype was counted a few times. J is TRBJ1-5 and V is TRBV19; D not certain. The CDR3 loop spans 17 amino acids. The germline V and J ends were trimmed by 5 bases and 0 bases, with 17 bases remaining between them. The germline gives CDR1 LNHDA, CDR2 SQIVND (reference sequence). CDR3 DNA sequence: TGTGCCAGTAGTCCCGGACCATTCGGTTATAGCAATCAGCCCCAGCATTTT. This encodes CASSPGPFGYSNQPQHF.

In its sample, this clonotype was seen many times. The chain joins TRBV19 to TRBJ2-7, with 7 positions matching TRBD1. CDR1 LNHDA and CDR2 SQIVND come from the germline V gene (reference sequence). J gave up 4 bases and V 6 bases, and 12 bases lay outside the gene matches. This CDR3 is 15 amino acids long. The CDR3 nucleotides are TGTGCCAGTAGCACCGCCGGGACAGAATTGTACGAGCAGTACTTC. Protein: CASSTAGTELYEQYF.

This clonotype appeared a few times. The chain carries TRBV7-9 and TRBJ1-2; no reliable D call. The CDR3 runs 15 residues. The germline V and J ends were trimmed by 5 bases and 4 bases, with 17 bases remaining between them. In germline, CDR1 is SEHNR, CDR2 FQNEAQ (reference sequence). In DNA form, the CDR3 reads TGTGCCAGCAGCCAAGCTAGCCCCCTCGTCTATGGCTACACCTTC. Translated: CASSQASPLVYGYTF.

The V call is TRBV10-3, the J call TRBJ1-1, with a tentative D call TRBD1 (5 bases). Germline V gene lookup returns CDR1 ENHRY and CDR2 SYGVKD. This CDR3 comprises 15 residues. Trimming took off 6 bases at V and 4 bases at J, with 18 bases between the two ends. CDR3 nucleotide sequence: TGTGCCATCAGCAATAGACCTAATGGGGGCACTGAAGCTTTCTTT. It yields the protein CAISNRPNGGTEAFF.

CDR3 coding DNA: TGCAGTGCCTCCTCGGGGAGCTCCTACAATGAGCAGTTCTTC. This encodes CSASSGSSYNEQFF. The genes are TRBV20-1 and TRBJ2-1, with a tentative D call TRBD2 (5 bases). CDR1 and CDR2 from the germline V gene are DFQATT and SNEGSKA (reference sequence). Trimming left V 6 bases short and J 0 bases short, with 12 bases between. The CDR3 length is 14 residues.

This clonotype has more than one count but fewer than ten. CDR3 DNA: TGCAGCGTTGAAGACGGTGGGACTAGCGGGGGGACGAGCACAGATACGCAGTATTTT. Protein product: CSVEDGGTSGGTSTDTQYF. The chain combines TRBV29-1 with TRBJ2-3; 15 bases fit TRBD2. V lost 0 bases and J lost 0; bases outside the gene matches: 7. CDR1 SQVTM and CDR2 ANQGSEA come from the germline V gene. The CDR3 sequence is 19 residues long.

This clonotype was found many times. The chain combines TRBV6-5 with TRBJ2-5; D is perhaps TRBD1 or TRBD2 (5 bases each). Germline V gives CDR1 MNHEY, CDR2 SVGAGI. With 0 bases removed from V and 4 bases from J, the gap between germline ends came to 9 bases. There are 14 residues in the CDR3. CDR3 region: CASSYSPGRETQYF. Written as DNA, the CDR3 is TGTGCCAGCAGTTACTCGCCAGGGAGAGAGACCCAGTACTTC.

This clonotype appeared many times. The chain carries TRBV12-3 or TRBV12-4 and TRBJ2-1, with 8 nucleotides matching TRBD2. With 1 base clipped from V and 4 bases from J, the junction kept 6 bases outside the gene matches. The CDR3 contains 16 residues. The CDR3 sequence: CASSLGGTRPYNEQFF. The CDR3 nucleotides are TGTGCCAGCAGTTTAGGTGGGACTAGACCATACAATGAGCAGTTCTTC.

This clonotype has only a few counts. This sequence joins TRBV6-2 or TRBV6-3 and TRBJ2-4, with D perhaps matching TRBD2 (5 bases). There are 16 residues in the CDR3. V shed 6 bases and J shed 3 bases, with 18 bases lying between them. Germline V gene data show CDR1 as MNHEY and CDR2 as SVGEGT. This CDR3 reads CASSQRSRMDKNIQYF. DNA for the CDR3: TGTGCCAGCAGCCAGCGGTCAAGGATGGACAAAAACATTCAGTACTTC.

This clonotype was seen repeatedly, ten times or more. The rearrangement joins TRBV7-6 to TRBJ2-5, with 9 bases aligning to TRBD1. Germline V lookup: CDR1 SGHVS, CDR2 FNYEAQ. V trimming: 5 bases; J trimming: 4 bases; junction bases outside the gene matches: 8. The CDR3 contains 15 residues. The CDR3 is CASSRPGQGLETQYF. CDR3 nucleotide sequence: TGTGCCAGCAGCCGGCCGGGACAGGGTTTAGAGACCCAGTACTTC.

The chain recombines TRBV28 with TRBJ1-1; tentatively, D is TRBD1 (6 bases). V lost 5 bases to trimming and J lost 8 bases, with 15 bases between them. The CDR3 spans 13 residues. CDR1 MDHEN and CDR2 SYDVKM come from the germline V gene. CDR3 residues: CASSMTGGQEAFF. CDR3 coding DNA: TGTGCCAGCAGTATGACCGGAGGACAGGAAGCTTTCTTT.

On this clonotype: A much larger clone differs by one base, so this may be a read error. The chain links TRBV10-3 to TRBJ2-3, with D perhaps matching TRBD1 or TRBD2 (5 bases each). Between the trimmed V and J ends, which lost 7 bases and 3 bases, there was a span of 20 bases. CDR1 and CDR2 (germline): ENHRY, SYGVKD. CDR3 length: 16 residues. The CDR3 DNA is TGTGCCATCAAAGACGGGGCAGGGAGAGTGACAGATACGCAGTATTTT. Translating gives CAIKDGAGRVTDTQYF.

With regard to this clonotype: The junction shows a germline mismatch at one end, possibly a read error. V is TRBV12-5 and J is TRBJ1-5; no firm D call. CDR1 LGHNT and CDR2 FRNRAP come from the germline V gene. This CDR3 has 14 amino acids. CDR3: CASGFWGSNQPQNF. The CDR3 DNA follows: TGTGCTAGTGGTTTTTGGGGAAGCAATCAGCCCCAGAATTTT.

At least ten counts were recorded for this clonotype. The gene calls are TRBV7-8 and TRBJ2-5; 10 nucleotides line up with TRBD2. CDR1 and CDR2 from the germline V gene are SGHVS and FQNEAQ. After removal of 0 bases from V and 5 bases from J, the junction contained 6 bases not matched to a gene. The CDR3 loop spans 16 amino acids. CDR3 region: CASSLAASGRVETQYF. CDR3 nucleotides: TGTGCCAGCAGCTTAGCGGCAAGCGGGAGGGTGGAGACCCAGTACTTC. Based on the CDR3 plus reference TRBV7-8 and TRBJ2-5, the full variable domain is GAGVSQSPRYKVAKRGQDVALRCDPISGHVSLFWYQQALGQGPEFLTYFQNEAQLDKSGLPSDRFFAERPEGSVSTLKIQRTQQEDSAVYLCASSLAASGRVETQYFGPGTRLLVL.

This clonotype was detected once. The CDR3 sequence: CASSLWGGGPQETQYF. For the CDR3, the DNA is TGTGCCAGCAGCTTATGGGGGGGGGGGCCACAAGAGACCCAGTACTTC. This chain links TRBV7-2 with TRBJ2-5; TRBD2 might be the D (7 bases). V lost 2 bases and J 2 bases, leaving 15 bases between the germline ends. Looked up from germline, CDR1 is SGHTA and CDR2 is FQGNSA. CDR3 size: 16 residues. Full variable domain (outside the CDR3, taken from reference TRBV7-2 and TRBJ2-5): GAGVSQSPSNKVTEKGKDVELRCDPISGHTALYWYRQSLGQGLEFLIYFQGNSAPDKSGLPSDRFSAERTGGSVSTLTIQRTQQEDSAVYLCASSLWGGGPQETQYFGPGTRLLVL.

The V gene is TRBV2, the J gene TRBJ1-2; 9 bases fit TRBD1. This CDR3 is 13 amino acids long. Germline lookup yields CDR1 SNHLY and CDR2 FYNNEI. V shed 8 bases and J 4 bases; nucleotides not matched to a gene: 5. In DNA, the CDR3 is TGTGCCAGCCCGGGACAGGGAATCTATGGCTACACCTTC. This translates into CASPGQGIYGYTF.

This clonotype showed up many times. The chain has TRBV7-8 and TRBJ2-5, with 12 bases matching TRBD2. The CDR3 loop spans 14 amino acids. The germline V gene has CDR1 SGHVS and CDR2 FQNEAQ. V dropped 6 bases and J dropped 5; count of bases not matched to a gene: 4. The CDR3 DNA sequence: TGTGCCAGCAGACCGACTAGCGGGAGTGAGACCCAGTACTTC. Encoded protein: CASRPTSGSETQYF.

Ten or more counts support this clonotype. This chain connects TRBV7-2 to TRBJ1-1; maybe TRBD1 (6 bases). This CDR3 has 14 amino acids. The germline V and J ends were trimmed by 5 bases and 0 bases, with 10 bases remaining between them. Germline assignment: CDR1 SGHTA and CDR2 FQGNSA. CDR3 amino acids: CASSPQGMNTEAFF. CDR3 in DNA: TGTGCCAGCAGCCCCCAGGGGATGAACACTGAAGCTTTCTTT.

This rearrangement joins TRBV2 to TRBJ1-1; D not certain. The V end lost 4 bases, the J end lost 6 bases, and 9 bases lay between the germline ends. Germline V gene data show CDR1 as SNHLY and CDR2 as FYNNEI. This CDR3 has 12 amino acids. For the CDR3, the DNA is TGTGCCAGCAGTGCCGCAGGCTCTGAAGCTTTCTTT. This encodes CASSAAGSEAFF. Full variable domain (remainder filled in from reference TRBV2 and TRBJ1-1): EPEVTQTPSHQVTQMGQEVILRCVPISNHLYFYWYRQILGQKVEFLVSFYNNEISEKSEIFDDQFSVERPDGSNFTLKIRSTKLEDSAMYFCASSAAGSEAFFGQGTRLTVV.